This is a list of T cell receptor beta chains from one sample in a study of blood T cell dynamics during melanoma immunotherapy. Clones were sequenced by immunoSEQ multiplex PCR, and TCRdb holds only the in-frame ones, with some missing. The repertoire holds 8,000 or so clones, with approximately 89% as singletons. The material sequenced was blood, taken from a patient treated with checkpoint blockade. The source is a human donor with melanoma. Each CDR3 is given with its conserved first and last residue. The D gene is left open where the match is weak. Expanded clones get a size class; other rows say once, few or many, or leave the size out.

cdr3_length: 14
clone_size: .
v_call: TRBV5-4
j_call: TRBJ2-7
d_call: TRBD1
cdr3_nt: TGTGCCAGCAGTCCTGGGGGACAGCCCTACGAGCAGTACTTC
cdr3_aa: CASSPGGQPYEQYF

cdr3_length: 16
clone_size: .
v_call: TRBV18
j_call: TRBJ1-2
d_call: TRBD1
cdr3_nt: TGTGCCAGCTCACCGGGACAGGGCACCCAAAGGGATGGCTACACCTTC
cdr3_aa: CASSPGQGTQRDGYTF

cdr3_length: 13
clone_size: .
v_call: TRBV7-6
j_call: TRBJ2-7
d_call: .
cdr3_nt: TGTGCCAGCAGCTTATATGCGAGCCACGAGCAGTACTTC
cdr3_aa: CASSLYASHEQYF

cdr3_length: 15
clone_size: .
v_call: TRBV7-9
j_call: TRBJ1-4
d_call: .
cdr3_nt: TGTGCCAGCAGCTTAGAGTGGCTTTCTAATGAAAAACTGTTTTTT
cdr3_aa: CASSLEWLSNEKLFF

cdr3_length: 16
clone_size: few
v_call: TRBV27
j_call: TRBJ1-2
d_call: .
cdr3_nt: TGTGCCAGCAGTTTATCTCCGACAGCGGGCAAGGATGGCTACACCTTC
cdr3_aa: CASSLSPTAGKDGYTF

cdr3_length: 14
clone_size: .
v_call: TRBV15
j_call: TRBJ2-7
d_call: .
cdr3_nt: TGTGCCACCAGCAGAGGACTAGGTCCTTACGAGCAGTACTTC
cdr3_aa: CATSRGLGPYEQYF

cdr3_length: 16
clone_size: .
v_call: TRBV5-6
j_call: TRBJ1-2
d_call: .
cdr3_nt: TGTGCCAGCAGCTTACCTCGGCGGGGGAGAGACTATGGCTACACCTTC
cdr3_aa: CASSLPRRGRDYGYTF

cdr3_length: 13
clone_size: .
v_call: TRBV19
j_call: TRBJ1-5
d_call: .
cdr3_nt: TGTGCCAGCCAAAAGGAGAGCAATCAGCCCCAGCATTTT
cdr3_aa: CASQKESNQPQHF

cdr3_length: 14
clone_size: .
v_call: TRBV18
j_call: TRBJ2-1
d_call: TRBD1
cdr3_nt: TGTGCCAGCTCCCAACGGACAGGGTACGATGAGCAGTTCTTC
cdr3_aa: CASSQRTGYDEQFF

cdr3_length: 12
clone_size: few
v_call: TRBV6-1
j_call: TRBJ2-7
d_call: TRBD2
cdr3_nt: TGTGCCAGCAGTGAAGCCGGGGGGGAGCAGTACTTC
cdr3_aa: CASSEAGGEQYF

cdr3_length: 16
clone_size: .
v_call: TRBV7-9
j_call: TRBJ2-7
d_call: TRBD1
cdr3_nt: TGTGCCAGCAGCTTAGAACGGACAGGGAGCTCCTACGAGCAGTACTTC
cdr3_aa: CASSLERTGSSYEQYF

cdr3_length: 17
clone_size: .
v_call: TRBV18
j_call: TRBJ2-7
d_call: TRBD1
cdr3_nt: TGTGCCAGCTCACCACCGGGACAGGGGGACCCCTCCTACGAGCAGTACTTC
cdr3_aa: CASSPPGQGDPSYEQYF

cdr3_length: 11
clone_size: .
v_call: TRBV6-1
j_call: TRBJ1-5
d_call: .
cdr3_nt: TGTGCCAGCGGAAGCAATCAGCCCCAGCATTTT
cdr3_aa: CASGSNQPQHF

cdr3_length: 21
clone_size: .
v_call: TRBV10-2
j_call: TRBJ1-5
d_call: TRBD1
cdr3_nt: TGCGCCACCGCGTCCCTTCTTTTTGGACAGGGGAGACTGGGGAGCAATCAGCCCCAGCATTTT
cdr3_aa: CATASLLFGQGRLGSNQPQHF

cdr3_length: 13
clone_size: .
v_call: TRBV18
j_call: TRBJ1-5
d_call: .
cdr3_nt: TGTGCCAGCTCACCGGACAGAAATCAGCCCCAGCATTTT
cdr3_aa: CASSPDRNQPQHF

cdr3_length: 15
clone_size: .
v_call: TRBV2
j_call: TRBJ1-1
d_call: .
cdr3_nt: TGTGCCAGCAGTACCCCCAGGGTCGCGAGGAGTGAAGCTTTCTTT
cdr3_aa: CASSTPRVARSEAFF

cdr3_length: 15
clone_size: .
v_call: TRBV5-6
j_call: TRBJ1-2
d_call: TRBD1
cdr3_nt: TGTGCCAGCACTAATGACAGGGGTCGTGTCTATGGCTACACCTTC
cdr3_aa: CASTNDRGRVYGYTF

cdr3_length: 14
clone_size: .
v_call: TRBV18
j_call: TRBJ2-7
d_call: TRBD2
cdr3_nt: TGTGCCAGCTCACAAATTAGCGGGTCTTACGAGCAGTACTTC
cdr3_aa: CASSQISGSYEQYF

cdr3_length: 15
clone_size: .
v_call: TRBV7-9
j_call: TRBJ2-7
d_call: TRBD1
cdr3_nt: TGTGCCAGCAGCTCTGTCCGGGACAGGGCCTACGAGCAGTACTTC
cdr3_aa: CASSSVRDRAYEQYF

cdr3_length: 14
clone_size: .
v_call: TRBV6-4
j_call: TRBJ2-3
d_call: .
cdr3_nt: TGTGCCAGCAGTGACTCGGGGGGAGTGGATACGCAGTATTTT
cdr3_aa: CASSDSGGVDTQYF

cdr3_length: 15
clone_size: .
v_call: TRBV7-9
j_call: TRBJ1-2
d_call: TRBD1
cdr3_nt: TGTGCCAGCAGCTTAGAACAGGGGGCGGACTATGGCTACACCTTC
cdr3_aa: CASSLEQGADYGYTF

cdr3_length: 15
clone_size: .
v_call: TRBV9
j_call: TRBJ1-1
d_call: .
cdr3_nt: TGTGCCAGCAGCGTAAAATCCGGTGGAGGGACTGAAGCTTTCTTT
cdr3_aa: CASSVKSGGGTEAFF

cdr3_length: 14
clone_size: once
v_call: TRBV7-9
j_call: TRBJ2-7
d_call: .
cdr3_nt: TGTGCCAGCAGCTTAGAAAGGGAAAGTCCCGAGCAGTACTTC
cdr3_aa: CASSLERESPEQYF

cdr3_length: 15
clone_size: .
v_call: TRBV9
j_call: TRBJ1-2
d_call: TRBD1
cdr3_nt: TGTGCCAGCAGCGTAGTTGACAGGGCTAACTATGGCTACACCTTC
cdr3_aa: CASSVVDRANYGYTF

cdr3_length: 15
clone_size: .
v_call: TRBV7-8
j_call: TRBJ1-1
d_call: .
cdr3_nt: TGTGCCAGCAGCTCCTCCGGGGTCAGAACCACTGAAGCTTTCTTT
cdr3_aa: CASSSSGVRTTEAFF

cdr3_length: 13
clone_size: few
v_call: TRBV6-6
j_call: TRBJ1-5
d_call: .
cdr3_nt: TGTGCCAGCAGTTACAGGGTCAATCAGCCCCAGCATTTT
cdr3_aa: CASSYRVNQPQHF

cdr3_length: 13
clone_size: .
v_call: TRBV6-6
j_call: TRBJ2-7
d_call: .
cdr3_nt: TGTGCCAGCAGTTCCCATGGCACCTACGAGCAGTACTTC
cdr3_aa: CASSSHGTYEQYF

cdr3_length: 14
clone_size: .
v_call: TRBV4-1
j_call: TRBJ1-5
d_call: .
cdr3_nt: TGCGCCAGCAGCCCCCGACAGGGCAATCAGCCCCAGCATTTT
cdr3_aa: CASSPRQGNQPQHF

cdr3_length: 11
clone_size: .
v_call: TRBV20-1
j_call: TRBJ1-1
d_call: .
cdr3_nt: TGCAGTGCTAGTGATTACACTGAAGCTTTCTTT
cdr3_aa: CSASDYTEAFF

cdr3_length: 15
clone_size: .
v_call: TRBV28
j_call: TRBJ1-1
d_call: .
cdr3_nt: TGTGCCAGCAGTCCCCTAAGGATCTCTCTCACTGAAGCTTTCTTT
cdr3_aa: CASSPLRISLTEAFF

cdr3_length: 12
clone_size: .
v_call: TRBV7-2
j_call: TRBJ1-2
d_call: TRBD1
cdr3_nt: TGTGCCAGCAGCTCTCCGGGACAGGGGAACACCTTC
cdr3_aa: CASSSPGQGNTF

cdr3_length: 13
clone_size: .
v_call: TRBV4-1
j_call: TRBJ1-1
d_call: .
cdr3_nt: TGCGCCAGCAGCCTTTTTGTTTGGACTGAAGCTTTCTTT
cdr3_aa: CASSLFVWTEAFF